This T cell receptor (beta chain) is drawn from a study of neurological immune-mediated disorders. Whole-study findings and limits: Levels of TCR clonal expansion peaked in HTLV-1-associated myelopathy and reached their lowest in multiple sclerosis, under those of healthy controls. Expanded clones shared no identical CDR3 amino acid sequences across subjects, which suggested private TCR-beta repertoires in all groups.

In regard to this clonotype: Its target is not known.

V was clipped by 5 bases and J by 5 bases; unmatched bases: 5. Looked up from germline, CDR1 is SEHNR and CDR2 is FQNEAQ (reference sequence). CDR3 length: 13 residues. Time point: technical triplicate 3. For the sorted libraries, about a million CD4+ or CD8+ T cells were used. The authors made cDNA by 5'RACE with 10-nucleotide random UMIs. TCRdb re-called the 5' RACE reads through MiXCR, storing one row per CDR3 protein. Among 25,000 to 35,000 distinct CDR3 sequences, around 17% were seen once, and the ten largest hold roughly 5%. Sequencing was performed on CD4+ T cells from blood. The J gene is TRBJ2-7, the V gene TRBV7-9; TRBD1 matches 8 bases. The sequence was collected from a female donor with HTLV-1-associated myelopathy (HAM/TSP). The CDR3 coding sequence is TGTGCCAGCAGCCTTGACAGGGGTGACGAGCAGTACTTC. It translates to CASSLDRGDEQYF.